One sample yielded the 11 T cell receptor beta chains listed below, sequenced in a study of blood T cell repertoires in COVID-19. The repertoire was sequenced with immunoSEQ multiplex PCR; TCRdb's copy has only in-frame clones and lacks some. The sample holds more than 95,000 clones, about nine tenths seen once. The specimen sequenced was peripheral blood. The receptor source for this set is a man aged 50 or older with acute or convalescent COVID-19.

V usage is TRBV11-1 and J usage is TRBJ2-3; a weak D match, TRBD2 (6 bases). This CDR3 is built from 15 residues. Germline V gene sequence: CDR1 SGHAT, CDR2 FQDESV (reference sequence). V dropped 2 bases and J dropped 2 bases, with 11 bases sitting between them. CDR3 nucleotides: TGTGCCAGCAGCTTATCAGCGGGCCCCACAGATACGCAGTATTTT. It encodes CASSLSAGPTDTQYF.

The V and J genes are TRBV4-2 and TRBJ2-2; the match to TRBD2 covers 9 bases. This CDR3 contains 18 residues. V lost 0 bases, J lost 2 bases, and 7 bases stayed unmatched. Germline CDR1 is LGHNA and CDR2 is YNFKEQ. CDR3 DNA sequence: TGTGCCAGCAGCCAAGACCCGCTAGCGGGAATTAACACCGGGGAGCTGTTTTTT. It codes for CASSQDPLAGINTGELFF.

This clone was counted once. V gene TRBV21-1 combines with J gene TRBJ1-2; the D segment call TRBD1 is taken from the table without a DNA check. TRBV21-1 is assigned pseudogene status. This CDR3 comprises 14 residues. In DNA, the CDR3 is TGTGCCAGCAGCAAAGATGGGACAGACTATGGCTACACCTTC. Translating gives CASSKDGTDYGYTF.

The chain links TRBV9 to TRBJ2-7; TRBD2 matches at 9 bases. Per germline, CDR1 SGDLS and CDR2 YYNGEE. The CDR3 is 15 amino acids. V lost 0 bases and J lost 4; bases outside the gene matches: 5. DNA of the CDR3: TGTGCCAGCAGCGTAGGACTAGCGGACACATACGAGCAGTACTTC. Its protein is CASSVGLADTYEQYF.

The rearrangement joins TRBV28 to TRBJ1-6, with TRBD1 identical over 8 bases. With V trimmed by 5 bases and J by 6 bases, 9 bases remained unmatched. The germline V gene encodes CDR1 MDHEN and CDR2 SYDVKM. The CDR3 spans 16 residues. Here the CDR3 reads CASSKGSGTGNSPLHF. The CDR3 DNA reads TGTGCCAGCAGTAAGGGGTCCGGGACAGGTAATTCACCCCTCCACTTT. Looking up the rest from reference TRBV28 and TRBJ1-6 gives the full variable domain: DVKVTQSSRYLVKRTGEKVFLECVQDMDHENMFWYRQDPGLGLRLIYFSYDVKMKEKGDIPEGYSVSREKKERFSLILESASTNQTSMYLCASSKGSGTGNSPLHFGNGTRLTVT.

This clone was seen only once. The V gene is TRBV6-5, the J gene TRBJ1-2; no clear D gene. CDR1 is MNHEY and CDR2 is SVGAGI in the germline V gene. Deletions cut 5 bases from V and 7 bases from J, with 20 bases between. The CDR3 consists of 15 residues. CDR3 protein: CASSPLRRGLSGYTF. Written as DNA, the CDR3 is TGTGCCAGCAGTCCCCTCCGACGCGGTCTCTCTGGCTACACCTTC.

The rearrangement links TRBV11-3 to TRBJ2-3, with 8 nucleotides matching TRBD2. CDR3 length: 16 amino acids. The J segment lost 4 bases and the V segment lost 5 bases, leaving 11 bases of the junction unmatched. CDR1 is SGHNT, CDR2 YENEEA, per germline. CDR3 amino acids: CASSQGSPSGSDTQYF. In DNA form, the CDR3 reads TGTGCCAGCAGCCAGGGGTCCCCTAGCGGGTCAGATACGCAGTATTTT.

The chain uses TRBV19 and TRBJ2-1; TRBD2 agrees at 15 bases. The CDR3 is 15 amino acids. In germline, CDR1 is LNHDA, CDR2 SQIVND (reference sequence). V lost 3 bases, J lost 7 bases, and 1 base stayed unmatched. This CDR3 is CASSIGLAGGNEQFF. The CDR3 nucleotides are TGTGCCAGTAGTATTGGACTAGCGGGAGGGAATGAGCAGTTCTTC.

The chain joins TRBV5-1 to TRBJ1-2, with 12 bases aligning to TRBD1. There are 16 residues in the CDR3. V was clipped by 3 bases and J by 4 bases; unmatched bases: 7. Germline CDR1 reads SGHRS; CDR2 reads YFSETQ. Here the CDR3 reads CASSSTGTGGGYGYTF. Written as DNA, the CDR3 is TGCGCCAGCAGCTCGACGGGGACAGGGGGCGGCTATGGCTACACCTTC.

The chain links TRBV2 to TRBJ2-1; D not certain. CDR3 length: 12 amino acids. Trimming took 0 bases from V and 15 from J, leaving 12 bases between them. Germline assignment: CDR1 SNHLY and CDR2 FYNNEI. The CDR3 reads CASSEALGSWFF. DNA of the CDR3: TGTGCCAGCAGTGAAGCGCTCGGGTCGTGGTTCTTC.

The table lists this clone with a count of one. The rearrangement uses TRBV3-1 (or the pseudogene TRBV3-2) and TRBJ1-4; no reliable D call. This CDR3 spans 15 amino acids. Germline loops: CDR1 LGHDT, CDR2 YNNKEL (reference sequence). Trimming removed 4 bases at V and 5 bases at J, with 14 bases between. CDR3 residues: CASSPLPTGNEKLFF. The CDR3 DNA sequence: TGTGCCAGCAGCCCGTTGCCTACGGGGAATGAAAAACTGTTTTTT.